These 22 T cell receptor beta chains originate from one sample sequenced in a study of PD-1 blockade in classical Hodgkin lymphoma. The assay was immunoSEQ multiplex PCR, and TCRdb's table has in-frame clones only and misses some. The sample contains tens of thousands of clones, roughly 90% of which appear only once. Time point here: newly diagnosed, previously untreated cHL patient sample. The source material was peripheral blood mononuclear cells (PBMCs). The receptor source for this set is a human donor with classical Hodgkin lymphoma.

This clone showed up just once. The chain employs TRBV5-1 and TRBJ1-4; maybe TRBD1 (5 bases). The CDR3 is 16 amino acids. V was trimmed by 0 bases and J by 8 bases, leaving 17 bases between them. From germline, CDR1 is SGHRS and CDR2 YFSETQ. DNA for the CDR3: TGCGCCAGCAGCTTGGCCGGTGGGGGATCGGGGGAAAAACTGTTTTTT. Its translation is CASSLAGGGSGEKLFF. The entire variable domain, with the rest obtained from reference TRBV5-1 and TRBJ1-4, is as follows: KAGVTQTPRYLIKTRGQQVTLSCSPISGHRSVSWYQQTPGQGLQFLFEYFSETQRNKGNFPGRFSGRQFSNSRSEMNVSTLELGDSALYLCASSLAGGGSGEKLFFGSGTQLSVL.

CDR3 DNA: TGTGCCAGCAGTTACACTGACCCCGATGAGCAGTTCTTC. It specifies CASSYTDPDEQFF. V is TRBV6-5 and J is TRBJ2-1; D not resolved. This CDR3 region has 13 residues. The V gene lost 2 bases and the J gene lost 8 bases, with 10 bases spanning the gap. Germline V lookup: CDR1 MNHEY, CDR2 SVGAGI.

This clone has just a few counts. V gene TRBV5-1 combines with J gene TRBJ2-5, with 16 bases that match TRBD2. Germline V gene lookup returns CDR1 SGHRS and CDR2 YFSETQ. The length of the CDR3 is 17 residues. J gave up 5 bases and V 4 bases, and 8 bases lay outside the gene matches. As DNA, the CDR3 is TGCGCCAGCAGCCTGCCGGGGACTAGCGGGAGGGCGGAGACCCAGTACTTC. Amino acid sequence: CASSLPGTSGRAETQYF.

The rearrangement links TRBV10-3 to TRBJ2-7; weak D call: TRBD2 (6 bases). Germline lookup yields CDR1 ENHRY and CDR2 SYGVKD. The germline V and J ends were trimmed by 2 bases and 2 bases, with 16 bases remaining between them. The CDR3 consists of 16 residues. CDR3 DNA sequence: TGTGCCATCAGTGAGCCACGGGGAGGCCAAACCTACGAGCAGTACTTC. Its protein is CAISEPRGGQTYEQYF.

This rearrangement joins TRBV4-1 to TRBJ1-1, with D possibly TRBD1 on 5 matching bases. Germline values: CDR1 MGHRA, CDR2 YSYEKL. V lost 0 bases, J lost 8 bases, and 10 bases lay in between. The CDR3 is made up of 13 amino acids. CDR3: CASSQDRGREAFF. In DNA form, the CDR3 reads TGCGCCAGCAGCCAAGATAGGGGCAGAGAAGCTTTCTTT.

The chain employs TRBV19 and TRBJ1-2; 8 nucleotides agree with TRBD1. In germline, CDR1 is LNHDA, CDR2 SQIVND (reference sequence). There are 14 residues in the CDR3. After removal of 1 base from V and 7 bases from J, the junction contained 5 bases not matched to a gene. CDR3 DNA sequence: TGTGCCAGTAGTATAGTTGGAGGACAGGGTGGCTACACCTTC. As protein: CASSIVGGQGGYTF.

CDR3 in amino acids: CASSPLRGGQTQYF. As DNA, the CDR3 is TGTGCCAGCAGCCCTCTCAGGGGTGGTCAGACCCAGTACTTC. V usage is TRBV7-6 and J usage is TRBJ2-5; D perhaps matches TRBD1 (6 bases). Germline loops: CDR1 SGHVS, CDR2 FNYEAQ. The CDR3 loop spans 14 amino acids. The V end lost 5 bases, the J end lost 6 bases, and 16 bases lay between the germline ends.

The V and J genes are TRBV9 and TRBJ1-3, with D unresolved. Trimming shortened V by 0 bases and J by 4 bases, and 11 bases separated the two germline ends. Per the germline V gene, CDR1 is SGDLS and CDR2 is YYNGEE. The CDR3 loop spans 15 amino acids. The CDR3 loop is CASSVGRQLGNTIYF. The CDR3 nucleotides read TGTGCCAGCAGCGTAGGTCGACAACTAGGAAACACCATATATTTT.

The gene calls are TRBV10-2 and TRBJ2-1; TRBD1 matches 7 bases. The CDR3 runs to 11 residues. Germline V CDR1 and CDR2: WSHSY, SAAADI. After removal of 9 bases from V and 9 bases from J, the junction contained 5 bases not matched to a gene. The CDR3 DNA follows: TGCGCCAGTTATCGACAGGGTGAGCAGTTCTTC. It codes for CASYRQGEQFF.

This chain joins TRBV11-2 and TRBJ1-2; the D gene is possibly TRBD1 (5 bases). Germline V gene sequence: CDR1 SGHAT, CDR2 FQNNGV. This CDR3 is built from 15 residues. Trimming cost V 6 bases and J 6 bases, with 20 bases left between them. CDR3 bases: TGTGCCAGCAGGCTACTCGTCGGGGCCGGGGATGGCTACACCTTC. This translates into CASRLLVGAGDGYTF. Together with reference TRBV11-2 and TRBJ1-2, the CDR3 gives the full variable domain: EAGVAQSPRYKIIEKRQSVAFWCNPISGHATLYWYQQILGQGPKLLIQFQNNGVVDDSQLPKDRFSAERLKGVDSTLKIQPAKLEDSAVYLCASRLLVGAGDGYTFGSGTRLTVV.

CDR3 residues: CASSLTGDEKLFF. The CDR3 DNA reads as TGTGCCAGCAGTTTAACGGGAGATGAAAAACTGTTTTTT. The gene calls are TRBV28 and TRBJ1-4; D is ambiguous. V was pared by 2 bases and J by 6 bases, with 7 bases between. Germline loops: CDR1 MDHEN, CDR2 SYDVKM. This CDR3 comprises 13 residues.

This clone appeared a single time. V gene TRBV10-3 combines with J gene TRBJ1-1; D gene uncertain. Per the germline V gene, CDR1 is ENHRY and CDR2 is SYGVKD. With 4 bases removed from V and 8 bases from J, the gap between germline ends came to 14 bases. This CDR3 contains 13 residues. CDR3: CAISVSQRREAFF. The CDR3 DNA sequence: TGTGCCATCAGTGTGAGCCAGCGAAGAGAAGCTTTCTTT.

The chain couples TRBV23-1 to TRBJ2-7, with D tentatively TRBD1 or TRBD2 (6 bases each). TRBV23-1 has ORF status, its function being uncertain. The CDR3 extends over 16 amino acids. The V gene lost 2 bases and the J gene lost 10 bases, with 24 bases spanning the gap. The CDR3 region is CASSQNSPGAVWFQYF. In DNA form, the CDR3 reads TGCGCCAGCAGTCAAAATAGCCCGGGGGCGGTTTGGTTCCAGTACTTC.

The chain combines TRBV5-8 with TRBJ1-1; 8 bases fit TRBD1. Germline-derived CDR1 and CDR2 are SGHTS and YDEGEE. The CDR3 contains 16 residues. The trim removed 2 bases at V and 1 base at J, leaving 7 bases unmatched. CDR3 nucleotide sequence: TGTGCCAGCAGCTTATACCAGGGGGCAAGGAACACTGAAGCTTTCTTT. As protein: CASSLYQGARNTEAFF.

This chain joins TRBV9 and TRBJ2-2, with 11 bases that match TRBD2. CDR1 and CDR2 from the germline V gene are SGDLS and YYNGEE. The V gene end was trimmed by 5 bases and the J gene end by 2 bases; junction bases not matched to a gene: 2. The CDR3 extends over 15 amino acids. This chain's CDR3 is CASRGTSGNTGELFF. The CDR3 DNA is TGTGCCAGCAGGGGGACTAGCGGAAACACCGGGGAGCTGTTTTTT.

CDR3 bases: TGCGCCAGCAGCTTGGTCGCTAGCGGCAACCAAGAGACCCAGTACTTC. This codes for CASSLVASGNQETQYF. This chain links TRBV5-1 with TRBJ2-5, with TRBD2 identical over 7 bases. The CDR3 contains 16 residues. V was clipped by 0 bases and J by 0 bases; unmatched bases: 5. Germline-derived CDR1 and CDR2 are SGHRS and YFSETQ. Combining the CDR3 with reference TRBV5-1 and TRBJ2-5 gives the whole variable domain KAGVTQTPRYLIKTRGQQVTLSCSPISGHRSVSWYQQTPGQGLQFLFEYFSETQRNKGNFPGRFSGRQFSNSRSEMNVSTLELGDSALYLCASSLVASGNQETQYFGPGTRLLVL.

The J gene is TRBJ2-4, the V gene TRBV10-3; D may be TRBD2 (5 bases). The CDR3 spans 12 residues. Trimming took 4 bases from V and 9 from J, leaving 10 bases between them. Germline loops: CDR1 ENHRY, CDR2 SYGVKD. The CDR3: CAISAERVIQYF. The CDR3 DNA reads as TGTGCCATCAGTGCGGAGAGGGTCATTCAGTACTTC.

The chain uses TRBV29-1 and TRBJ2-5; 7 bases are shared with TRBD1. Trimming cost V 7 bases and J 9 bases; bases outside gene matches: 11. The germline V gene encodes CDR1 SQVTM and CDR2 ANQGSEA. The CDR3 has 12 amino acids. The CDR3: CSGQTGSFAQYF. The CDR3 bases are TGCAGCGGCCAGACAGGGTCCTTCGCCCAGTACTTC. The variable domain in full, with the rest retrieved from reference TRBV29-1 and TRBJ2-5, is SAVISQKPSRDICQRGTSLTIQCQVDSQVTMMFWYRQQPGQSLTLIATANQGSEATYESGFVIDKFPISRPNLTFSTLTVSNMSPEDSSIYLCSGQTGSFAQYFGPGTRLLVL.

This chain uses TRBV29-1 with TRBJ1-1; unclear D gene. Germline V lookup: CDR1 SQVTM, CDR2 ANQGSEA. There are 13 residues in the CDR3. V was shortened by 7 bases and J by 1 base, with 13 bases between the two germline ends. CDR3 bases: TGCAGCGCTTACCTTCTGAGGAACACTGAAGCTTTCTTT. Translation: CSAYLLRNTEAFF.

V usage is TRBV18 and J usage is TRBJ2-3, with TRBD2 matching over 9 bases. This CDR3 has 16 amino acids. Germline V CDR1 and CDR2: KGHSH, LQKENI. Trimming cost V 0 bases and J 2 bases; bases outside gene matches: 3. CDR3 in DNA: TGTGCCAGCTCACCACCGACTAGCGGATACACAGATACGCAGTATTTT. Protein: CASSPPTSGYTDTQYF.

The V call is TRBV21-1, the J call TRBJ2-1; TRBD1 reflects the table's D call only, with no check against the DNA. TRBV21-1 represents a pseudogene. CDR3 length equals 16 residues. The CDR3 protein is CASSKVRASPYNEQFF. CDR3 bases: TGTGCCAGCAGCAAAGTCAGGGCATCCCCCTACAATGAGCAGTTCTTC.

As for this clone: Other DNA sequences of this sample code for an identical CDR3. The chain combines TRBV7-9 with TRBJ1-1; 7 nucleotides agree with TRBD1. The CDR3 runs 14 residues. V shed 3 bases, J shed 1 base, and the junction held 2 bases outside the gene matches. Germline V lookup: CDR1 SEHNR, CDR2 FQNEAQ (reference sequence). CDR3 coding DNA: TGTGCCAGCAGCTTGGGACAGCAGAACACTGAAGCTTTCTTT. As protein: CASSLGQQNTEAFF.